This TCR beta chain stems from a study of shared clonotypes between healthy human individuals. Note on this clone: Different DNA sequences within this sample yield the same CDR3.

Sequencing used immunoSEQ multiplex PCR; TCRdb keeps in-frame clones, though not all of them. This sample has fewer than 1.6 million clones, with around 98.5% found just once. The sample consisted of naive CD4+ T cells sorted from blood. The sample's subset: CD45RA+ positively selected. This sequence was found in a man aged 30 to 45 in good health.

In nucleotides, the CDR3 is TGTGCCAGCTCTCCGAGCGCCTACGAGCAGTACTTC. It specifies CASSPSAYEQYF. The chain is built from TRBV18 and TRBJ2-7; D gene uncertain. The V end lost 6 bases, the J end lost 2 bases, and 8 bases lay between the germline ends. From germline, CDR1 is KGHSH and CDR2 LQKENI. The CDR3 has 12 amino acids. Full variable domain (remainder filled in from reference TRBV18 and TRBJ2-7): NAGVMQNPRHLVRRRGQEARLRCSPMKGHSHVYWYRQLPEEGLKFMVYLQKENIIDESGMPKERFSAEFPKEGPSILRIQQVVRGDSAAYFCASSPSAYEQYFGPGTRLTVT.